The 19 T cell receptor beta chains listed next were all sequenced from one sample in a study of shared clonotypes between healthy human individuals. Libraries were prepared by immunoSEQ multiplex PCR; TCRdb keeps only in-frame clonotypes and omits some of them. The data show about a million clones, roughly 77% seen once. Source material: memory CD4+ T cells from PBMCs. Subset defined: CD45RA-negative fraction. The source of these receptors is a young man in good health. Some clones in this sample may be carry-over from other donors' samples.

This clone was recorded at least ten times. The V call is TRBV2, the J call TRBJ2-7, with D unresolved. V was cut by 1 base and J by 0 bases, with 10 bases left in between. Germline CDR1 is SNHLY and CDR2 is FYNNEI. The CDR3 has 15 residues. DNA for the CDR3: TGTGCCAGCAGTGAAGGACCTCCCACCTCCTACGAGCAGTACTTC. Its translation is CASSEGPPTSYEQYF. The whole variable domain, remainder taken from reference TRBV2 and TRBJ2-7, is EPEVTQTPSHQVTQMGQEVILRCVPISNHLYFYWYRQILGQKVEFLVSFYNNEISEKSEIFDDQFSVERPDGSNFTLKIRSTKLEDSAMYFCASSEGPPTSYEQYFGPGTRLTVT.

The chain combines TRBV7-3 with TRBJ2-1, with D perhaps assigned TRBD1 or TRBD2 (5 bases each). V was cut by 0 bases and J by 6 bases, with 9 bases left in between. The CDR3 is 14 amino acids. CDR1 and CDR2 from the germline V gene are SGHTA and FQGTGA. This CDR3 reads CASSLTGLANEQFF. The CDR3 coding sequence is TGTGCCAGCAGCTTAACGGGGCTAGCCAATGAGCAGTTCTTC.

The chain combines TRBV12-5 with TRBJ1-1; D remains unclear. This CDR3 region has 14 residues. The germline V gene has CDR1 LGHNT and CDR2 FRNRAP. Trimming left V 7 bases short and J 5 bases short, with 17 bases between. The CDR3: CASDPVARRTEAFF. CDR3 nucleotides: TGTGCTAGTGACCCCGTCGCACGAAGGACTGAAGCTTTCTTT.

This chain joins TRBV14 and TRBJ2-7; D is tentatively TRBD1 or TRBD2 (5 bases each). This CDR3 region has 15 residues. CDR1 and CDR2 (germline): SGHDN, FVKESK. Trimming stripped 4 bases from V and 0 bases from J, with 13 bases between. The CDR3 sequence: CASSRGAGTSYEQYF. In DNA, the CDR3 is TGTGCCAGCAGCCGAGGGGCAGGGACCTCCTACGAGCAGTACTTC.

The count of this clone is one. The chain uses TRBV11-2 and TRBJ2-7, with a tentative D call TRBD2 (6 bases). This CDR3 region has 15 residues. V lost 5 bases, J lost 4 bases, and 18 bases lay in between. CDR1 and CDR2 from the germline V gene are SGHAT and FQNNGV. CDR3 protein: CASSRSAVRGYEQYF. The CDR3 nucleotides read TGTGCCAGCAGCCGATCCGCGGTTCGGGGGTACGAGCAGTACTTC.

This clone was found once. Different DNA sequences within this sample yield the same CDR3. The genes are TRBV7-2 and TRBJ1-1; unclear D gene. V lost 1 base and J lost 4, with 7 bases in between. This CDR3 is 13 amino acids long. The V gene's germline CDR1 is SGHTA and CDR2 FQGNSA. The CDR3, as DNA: TGTGCCAGCAGCTTAGATGGCGGCACTGAAGCTTTCTTT. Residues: CASSLDGGTEAFF.

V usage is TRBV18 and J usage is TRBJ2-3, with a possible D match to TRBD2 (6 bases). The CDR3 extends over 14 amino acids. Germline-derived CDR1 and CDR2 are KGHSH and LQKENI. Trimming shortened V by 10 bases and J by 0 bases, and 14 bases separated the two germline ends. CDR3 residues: CATGRAGSTDTQYF. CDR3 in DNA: TGTGCCACCGGCCGGGCGGGAAGCACAGATACGCAGTATTTT.

The CDR3 protein is CASSLSGRGGNQPQHF. CDR3 sequence (DNA): TGTGCCAGCAGCTTATCCGGCAGGGGAGGCAATCAGCCCCAGCATTTT. The genes are TRBV7-2 and TRBJ1-5; weak D call: TRBD1 (6 bases). The CDR3 has 16 residues. Trimming took off 2 bases at V and 2 bases at J, with 13 bases between the two ends. Germline V lookup: CDR1 SGHTA, CDR2 FQGNSA.

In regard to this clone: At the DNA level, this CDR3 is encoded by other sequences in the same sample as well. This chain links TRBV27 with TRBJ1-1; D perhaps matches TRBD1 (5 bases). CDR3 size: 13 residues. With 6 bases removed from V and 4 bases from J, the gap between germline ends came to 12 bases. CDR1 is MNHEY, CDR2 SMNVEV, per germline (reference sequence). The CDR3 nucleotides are TGTGCCAGCAGCCTCCAGGGACGCACTGAAGCTTTCTTT. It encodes CASSLQGRTEAFF.

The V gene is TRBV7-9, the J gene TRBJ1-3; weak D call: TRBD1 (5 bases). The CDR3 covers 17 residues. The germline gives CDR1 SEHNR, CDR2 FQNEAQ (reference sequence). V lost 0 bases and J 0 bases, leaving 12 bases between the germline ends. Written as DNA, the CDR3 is TGTGCCAGCAGCTTAGCGTATCAGGGTCGCTCTGGAAACACCATATATTTT. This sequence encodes CASSLAYQGRSGNTIYF.

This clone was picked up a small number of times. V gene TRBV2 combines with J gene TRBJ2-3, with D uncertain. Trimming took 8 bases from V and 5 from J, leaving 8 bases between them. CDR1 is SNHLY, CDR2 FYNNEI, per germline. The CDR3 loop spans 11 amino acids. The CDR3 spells CASWALDTQYF. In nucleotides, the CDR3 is TGTGCCAGCTGGGCACTAGATACGCAGTATTTT. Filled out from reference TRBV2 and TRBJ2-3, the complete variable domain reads EPEVTQTPSHQVTQMGQEVILRCVPISNHLYFYWYRQILGQKVEFLVSFYNNEISEKSEIFDDQFSVERPDGSNFTLKIRSTKLEDSAMYFCASWALDTQYFGPGTRLTVL.

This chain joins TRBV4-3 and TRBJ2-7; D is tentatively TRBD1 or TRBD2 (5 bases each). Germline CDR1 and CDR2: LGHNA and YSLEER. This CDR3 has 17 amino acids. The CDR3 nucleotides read TGCACAAGCAGCCAAAAACCACCCGGGACGGCCTCAGGCGAGCAGTACTTC. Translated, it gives CTSSQKPPGTASGEQYF.

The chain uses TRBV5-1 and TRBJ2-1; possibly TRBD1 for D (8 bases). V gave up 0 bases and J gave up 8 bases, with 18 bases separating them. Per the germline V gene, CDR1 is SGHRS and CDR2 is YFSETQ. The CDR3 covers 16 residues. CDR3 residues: CASSLARTGRVDEQFF. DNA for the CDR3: TGCGCCAGCAGCTTGGCCCGGACAGGGAGGGTGGATGAGCAGTTCTTC.

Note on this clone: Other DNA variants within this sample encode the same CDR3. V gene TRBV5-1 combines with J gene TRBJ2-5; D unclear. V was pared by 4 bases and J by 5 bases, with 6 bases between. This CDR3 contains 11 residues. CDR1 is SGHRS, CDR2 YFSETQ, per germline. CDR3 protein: CASSLRETQYF. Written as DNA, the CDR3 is TGCGCCAGCAGCCTCAGGGAGACCCAGTACTTC.

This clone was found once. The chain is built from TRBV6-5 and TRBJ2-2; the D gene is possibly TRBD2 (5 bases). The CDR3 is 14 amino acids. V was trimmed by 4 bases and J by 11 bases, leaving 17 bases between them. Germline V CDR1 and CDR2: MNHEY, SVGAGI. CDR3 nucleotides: TGTGCCAGCAGTTTCCAGGACTCCTTCAGCGAGCTGTTTTTT. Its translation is CASSFQDSFSELFF.

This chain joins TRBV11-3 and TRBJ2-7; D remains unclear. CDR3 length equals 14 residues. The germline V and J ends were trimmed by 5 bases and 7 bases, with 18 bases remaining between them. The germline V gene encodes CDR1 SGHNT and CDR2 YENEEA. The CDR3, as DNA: TGTGCCAGCAGCCCCGACACCTACCACCTAGAGCAGTACTTC. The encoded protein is CASSPDTYHLEQYF.

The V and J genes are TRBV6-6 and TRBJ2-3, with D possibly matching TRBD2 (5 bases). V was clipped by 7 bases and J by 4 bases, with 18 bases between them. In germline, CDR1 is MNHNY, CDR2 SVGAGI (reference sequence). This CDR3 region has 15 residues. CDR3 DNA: TGTGCCAGCAAATCAACTAGACTGAGTGCAGATACGCAGTATTTT. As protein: CASKSTRLSADTQYF.

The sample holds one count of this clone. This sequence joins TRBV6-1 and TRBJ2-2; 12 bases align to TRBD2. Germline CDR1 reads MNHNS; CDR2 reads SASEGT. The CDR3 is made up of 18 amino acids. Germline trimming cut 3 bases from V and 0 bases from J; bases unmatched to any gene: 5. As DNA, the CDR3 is TGTGCCAGCAGTGACCTAGCGGGAGGGATTTCGAACACCGGGGAGCTGTTTTTT. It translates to CASSDLAGGISNTGELFF.

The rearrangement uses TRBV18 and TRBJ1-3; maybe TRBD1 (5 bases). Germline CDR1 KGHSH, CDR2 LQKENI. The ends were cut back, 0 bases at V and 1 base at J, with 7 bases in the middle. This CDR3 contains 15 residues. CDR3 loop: CASSPPWGSGNTIYF. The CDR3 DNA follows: TGTGCCAGCTCACCACCGTGGGGGTCTGGAAACACCATATATTTT.